These 2 T cell receptor beta chains originate from one sample sequenced in a study of T cell repertoires in cytomegalovirus infection (dated by TCRdb to between 2019 and 2020). Sequencing instrument: Illumina HiSeq 1500. The raw public data were reprocessed by TCRdb itself: fastp quality trimming at Q25, MiXCR clonotype calling, in-frame beta chains only. CDR3 protein sequences are deduplicated, and each keeps its most common genes and DNA. Recorded for this sample are approximately 700,000 distinct CDR3 sequences; 35% of them occurred a single time. 2.5% to 3.5% of the sample rests with the top ten. The sample consisted of PBMCs. These receptors were collected from a human donor in good health (CMV status not recorded). Some clones in this sample may be carry-over from other donors' samples.

The rearrangement uses TRBV20-1 and TRBJ2-3; TRBD2 might be the D (5 bases). Germline CDR1 reads DFQATT; CDR2 reads SNEGSKA (reference sequence). This CDR3 has 16 residues. The V end lost 3 bases, the J end lost 6 bases, and 22 bases lay between the germline ends. The CDR3 nucleotides are TGCAGTGCTAGGAGTTTGGAGGCTGGGGTCTATGATACGCAGTATTTT. Translated: CSARSLEAGVYDTQYF.

This chain connects TRBV30 to TRBJ1-4, with D unresolved. Germline V CDR1 and CDR2: GTSNPN, SVGIG (reference sequence). With 7 bases removed from V and 6 bases from J, the gap between germline ends came to 12 bases. This CDR3 region has 12 residues. CDR3 sequence reads: CASKFGYEKLFF. CDR3 in DNA: TGTGCCTCGAAATTCGGATATGAAAAACTGTTTTTT.